The 32 T cell receptor beta chains below come from one sample, sequenced in a study of T cell repertoires in cytomegalovirus infection. These receptors have no identified antigens. Each CDR3 protein is one row after TCRdb ran MiXCR on the reads. The sample contains about 570,000 distinct CDR3 sequences, around two fifths of which appear only once. This specimen consisted of cultured PBMCs, obtained from culture after CMV antigen stimulation. These receptors originate from a human donor in good health (CMV status not recorded). Some clones in this sample may be carry-over from other donors' samples.

The chain has TRBV6-8 and TRBJ2-1; 7 positions agree with TRBD2. This CDR3 has 14 residues. CDR1 is MNHGY, CDR2 SAAAGT, per germline. V was clipped by 8 bases and J by 3 bases; unmatched bases: 7. CDR3 loop: CASCVGGNYNEQFF. CDR3 sequence (DNA): TGTGCCAGCTGTGTGGGAGGGAACTACAATGAGCAGTTCTTC.

J is TRBJ2-5 and V is TRBV7-8; 7 bases agree with TRBD1. V dropped 3 bases and J dropped 5; count of bases not matched to a gene: 6. The CDR3 length is 14 residues. Germline V gene lookup returns CDR1 SGHVS and CDR2 FQNEAQ. The CDR3 region has the DNA TGTGCCAGCAGCTTCGGACAGGTCGGGGAGACCCAGTACTTC. This codes for CASSFGQVGETQYF. Supplemented by reference TRBV7-8 and TRBJ2-5, the full variable domain reads GAGVSQSPRYKVAKRGQDVALRCDPISGHVSLFWYQQALGQGPEFLTYFQNEAQLDKSGLPSDRFFAERPEGSVSTLKIQRTQQEDSAVYLCASSFGQVGETQYFGPGTRLLVL.

The sample holds many counts of this clonotype. The rearrangement joins TRBV4-2 to TRBJ2-1; a weak D match, TRBD2 (6 bases). V gave up 4 bases and J gave up 1 base, with 20 bases separating them. The V gene's germline CDR1 is LGHNA and CDR2 YNFKEQ. The CDR3 loop spans 18 amino acids. CDR3 coding DNA: TGTGCCAGCAGCCCCGTCGTTCCCTTACTAGCTTCCTACAATGAGCAGTTCTTC. As protein: CASSPVVPLLASYNEQFF.

At least ten counts were recorded for this clonotype. The chain recombines TRBV7-2 with TRBJ1-6; D is unclear. This CDR3 has 16 residues. Germline V gene sequence: CDR1 SGHTA, CDR2 FQGNSA. Trimming left V 6 bases short and J 0 bases short, with 12 bases between. The CDR3 loop is CASRPRLSSYNSPLHF. The CDR3 region has the DNA TGTGCCAGCAGACCTCGACTGAGCTCCTATAATTCACCCCTCCACTTT.

The chain recombines TRBV7-2 with TRBJ2-4; 8 positions agree with TRBD1. This CDR3 has 14 residues. After removal of 5 bases from V and 7 bases from J, the junction contained 7 bases not matched to a gene. From germline, CDR1 is SGHTA and CDR2 FQGNSA. CDR3 residues: CASSPRGLGNIQYF. CDR3 sequence (DNA): TGTGCCAGCAGCCCCAGGGGGCTAGGTAACATTCAGTACTTC.

This chain joins TRBV5-4 and TRBJ1-6; D is ambiguous. Between the trimmed V and J ends, which lost 3 bases and 0 bases, there was a span of 13 bases. CDR1 and CDR2 from the germline V gene are SGHNT and YYREEE (reference sequence). CDR3 length equals 17 residues. CDR3 amino acids: CASSWGGPSSYNSPLHF. The CDR3 DNA reads as TGTGCCAGCAGCTGGGGAGGACCTAGCTCCTATAATTCACCCCTCCACTTT.

This chain joins TRBV6-1 and TRBJ1-1; tentative D call: TRBD1 (5 bases). V was cut by 1 base and J by 0 bases, with 21 bases left in between. This CDR3 contains 19 residues. Germline CDR1 reads MNHNS; CDR2 reads SASEGT. CDR3 DNA: TGTGCCAGCAGTGAAGATAAAAACAGGTTTCGAAGAATGAACACTGAAGCTTTCTTT. Protein: CASSEDKNRFRRMNTEAFF.

There are a few counts of this clonotype. This chain connects TRBV7-9 to TRBJ1-3; D is possibly TRBD1 (5 bases). V was pared by 5 bases and J by 0 bases, with 11 bases between. The CDR3 spans 15 residues. Looked up from germline, CDR1 is SEHNR and CDR2 is FQNEAQ (reference sequence). CDR3: CASSASGSSGNTIYF. The CDR3 nucleotides are TGTGCCAGCAGCGCCTCAGGGAGCTCTGGAAACACCATATATTTT.

This clonotype was seen more than once but under ten times. The V gene is TRBV7-9, the J gene TRBJ1-1; no clear D gene. Germline-derived CDR1 and CDR2 are SEHNR and FQNEAQ (reference sequence). V lost 1 base and J lost 1, with 7 bases in between. CDR3 length equals 14 residues. CDR3 sequence (DNA): TGTGCCAGCAGCTTAGACTCCCCGAACACTGAAGCTTTCTTT. This gives the protein CASSLDSPNTEAFF.

CDR3 nucleotide sequence: TGCGCCAGCAGCCAAGATCTTGCGACAGGGTGGATGGGTAGCGGCACCCAAGAGACCCAGTACTTC. Translating gives CASSQDLATGWMGSGTQETQYF. V and J are TRBV4-3 and TRBJ2-5, with D possibly being TRBD1 (7 bases). Germline CDR1 LGHNA, CDR2 YSLEER. CDR3 length: 22 amino acids. The ends were cut back, 0 bases at V and 1 base at J, with 30 bases in the middle.

This clonotype was observed a handful of times. The chain joins TRBV6-1 to TRBJ2-2; D remains unclear. The CDR3 contains 15 residues. V lost 7 bases and J 1 base, leaving 13 bases between the germline ends. CDR1 is MNHNS and CDR2 is SASEGT in the germline V gene. CDR3 region: CASTAGRLNTGELFF. The CDR3 nucleotides are TGTGCCAGCACTGCTGGCCGGCTGAACACCGGGGAGCTGTTTTTT.

This clonotype was observed a few times. J is TRBJ1-2 and V is TRBV7-2; no firm D call. The V end was cut by 7 bases, the J end by 7 bases, with 16 bases between. Per the germline V gene, CDR1 is SGHTA and CDR2 is FQGNSA. The CDR3 spans 13 residues. In nucleotides, the CDR3 is TGTGCCAGCACCCCCCCGGCCAGGCCTGGCTACACCTTC. It codes for CASTPPARPGYTF. Full variable domain (remainder filled in from reference TRBV7-2 and TRBJ1-2): GAGVSQSPSNKVTEKGKDVELRCDPISGHTALYWYRQSLGQGLEFLIYFQGNSAPDKSGLPSDRFSAERTGGSVSTLTIQRTQQEDSAVYLCASTPPARPGYTFGSGTRLTVV.

This clonotype was seen only once. V and J are TRBV11-2 and TRBJ2-3; maybe TRBD1 (6 bases). Per the germline V gene, CDR1 is SGHAT and CDR2 is FQNNGV. The V end lost 5 bases, the J end lost 8 bases, and 23 bases lay between the germline ends. This CDR3 spans 16 amino acids. The CDR3 nucleotides are TGTGCCAGCAGCCTTCGGGACACTCGCCCTCCCGGTACGCAGTATTTT. Encoded protein: CASSLRDTRPPGTQYF.

This clonotype was observed a few times. The rearrangement uses TRBV7-9 and TRBJ2-5; D is undetermined. Trimming took off 3 bases at V and 3 bases at J, with 8 bases between the two ends. Germline V gives CDR1 SEHNR, CDR2 FQNEAQ (reference sequence). The CDR3 runs to 13 residues. CDR3 protein: CASSFRSEETQYF. The CDR3 DNA follows: TGTGCCAGCAGCTTCCGGTCAGAAGAGACCCAGTACTTC.

Note on this clonotype: Given a much more abundant clone one base away, this may be a read error. This chain links TRBV7-6 with TRBJ2-1, with D possibly being TRBD1 (6 bases). V gave up 3 bases and J gave up 5 bases, with 8 bases separating them. The CDR3 extends over 13 amino acids. CDR1 and CDR2 (germline): SGHVS, FNYEAQ. This CDR3 reads CASSFGQNNEQFF. CDR3 sequence (DNA): TGTGCCAGCAGCTTCGGACAGAACAATGAGCAGTTCTTC.

This clonotype has only one observation. This chain uses TRBV4-3 with TRBJ2-4; D remains unclear. This CDR3 comprises 12 residues. The V gene's germline CDR1 is LGHNA and CDR2 YSLEER. V lost 0 bases and J 8 bases, leaving 5 bases between the germline ends. The CDR3 sequence: CASSQEGHIQYF. CDR3 bases: TGCGCCAGCAGCCAAGAAGGGCACATTCAGTACTTC.

The DNA of the CDR3 is TGTGCCAGCAGTTGGACGGCCAACTATGGCTACACCTTC. Translation gives CASSWTANYGYTF. This chain connects TRBV2 to TRBJ1-2; D call uncertain. Trimming removed 5 bases at V and 2 bases at J, with 9 bases between. There are 13 residues in the CDR3. The V gene's germline CDR1 is SNHLY and CDR2 FYNNEI.

The chain has TRBV5-4 and TRBJ1-2; TRBD1 aligns across 7 bases. Germline values: CDR1 SGHNT, CDR2 YYREEE (reference sequence). The V gene end was trimmed by 0 bases and the J gene end by 1 base; junction bases not matched to a gene: 3. CDR3 size: 15 residues. As DNA, the CDR3 is TGTGCCAGCAGCTTGGGGGCAGGGGGTAACTATGGCTACACCTTC. Protein product: CASSLGAGGNYGYTF.

V usage is TRBV20-1 and J usage is TRBJ1-5; the D is unclear. The V and J ends lost 6 bases and 1 base respectively, with 10 bases between them. Germline assignment: CDR1 DFQATT and CDR2 SNEGSKA (reference sequence). The CDR3 spans 13 residues. The DNA of the CDR3 is TGCAGTGCGACGGACGGGAGCAATCAGCCCCAGCATTTT. This sequence encodes CSATDGSNQPQHF.

The rearrangement uses TRBV11-3 and TRBJ2-3; 11 bases match TRBD2. This CDR3 has 15 amino acids. Germline CDR1 and CDR2: SGHNT and YENEEA. Germline trimming cut 5 bases from V and 6 bases from J; bases unmatched to any gene: 7. The DNA of the CDR3 is TGTGCCAGCAGCAGTAGCGGGGGGGCACTGGATACGCAGTATTTT. Translation gives CASSSSGGALDTQYF.

The sample holds a few counts of this clonotype. V and J are TRBV30 and TRBJ2-3; 11 bases map to TRBD2. V gave up 0 bases and J gave up 4 bases; unmatched junction bases: 9. Germline CDR1 and CDR2: GTSNPN and SVGIG (reference sequence). The CDR3 length is 17 residues. CDR3 loop: CAWSVPVTSGSSDTQYF. The CDR3 DNA is TGTGCCTGGAGTGTACCGGTCACTAGCGGGAGTTCAGATACGCAGTATTTT. The full variable domain, in which reference TRBV30 and TRBJ2-3 provide the parts outside the CDR3, is SQTIHQWPATLVQPVGSPLSLECTVEGTSNPNLYWYRQAAGRGLQLLFYSVGIGQISSEVPQNLSASRPQDRQFILSSKKLLLSDSGFYLCAWSVPVTSGSSDTQYFGPGTRLTVL.

The chain carries TRBV27 and TRBJ1-4; D unresolved. The V gene lost 3 bases and the J gene lost 7 bases, with 15 bases spanning the gap. This CDR3 contains 15 residues. Germline CDR1 MNHEY, CDR2 SMNVEV (reference sequence). The CDR3 reads CASSLPRKPFEKLFF. In DNA form, the CDR3 reads TGTGCCAGCAGTTTGCCGAGAAAGCCCTTTGAAAAACTGTTTTTT.

This clonotype was counted once. The CDR3 loop is CASSSSGTSGGAGYNEQFF. In DNA, the CDR3 is TGCGCCAGCAGCAGCTCCGGGACTAGCGGGGGGGCGGGCTACAATGAGCAGTTCTTC. The chain uses TRBV5-1 and TRBJ2-1; 16 nucleotides line up with TRBD2. CDR3 length: 19 amino acids. Germline assignment: CDR1 SGHRS and CDR2 YFSETQ. Trimming cost V 4 bases and J 3 bases; bases outside gene matches: 10.

In this sample, this clonotype turned up a few times. V usage is TRBV11-2 and J usage is TRBJ1-2; D is undetermined. Trimming took off 5 bases at V and 6 bases at J, with 19 bases between the two ends. CDR3 length: 15 amino acids. Germline V CDR1 and CDR2: SGHAT, FQNNGV. CDR3 in amino acids: CASSPQPGGSDGYTF. CDR3 in DNA: TGTGCCAGCAGCCCCCAACCAGGAGGTTCGGATGGCTACACCTTC.

The J gene is TRBJ2-5, the V gene TRBV7-2; 9 nucleotides align to TRBD1. Germline CDR1 is SGHTA and CDR2 is FQGNSA. This CDR3 is built from 15 residues. Trimming removed 5 bases from V and 2 bases from J; junction bases left unmatched: 6. CDR3 region: CASSILTGGQETQYF. The CDR3 DNA is TGTGCCAGCAGCATACTGACAGGGGGGCAAGAGACCCAGTACTTC.

This clonotype occurred a few times. This sequence joins TRBV7-9 and TRBJ2-7; TRBD1 or TRBD2 may be the D gene (6 bases each). This CDR3 spans 13 amino acids. Germline CDR1 and CDR2: SEHNR and FQNEAQ (reference sequence). Deletions cut 3 bases from V and 6 bases from J, with 12 bases between. CDR3 DNA: TGTGCCAGCAGCTTGGATGGGGGGCGCGAGCAGTACTTC. Translated: CASSLDGGREQYF.

The chain has TRBV6-2 or TRBV6-3 and TRBJ1-5; no reliable D call. V dropped 6 bases and J dropped 6 bases, with 18 bases sitting between them. The CDR3 covers 15 residues. Per germline, CDR1 MNHEY and CDR2 SVGEGT. Here the CDR3 reads CASRSTVDYPQPQHF. In nucleotides, the CDR3 is TGTGCCAGCAGGTCCACTGTTGATTATCCTCAGCCCCAGCATTTT.

The chain combines TRBV7-9 with TRBJ2-5; TRBD1 or TRBD2 may be the D gene (6 bases each). The V and J ends lost 4 bases and 4 bases respectively, with 16 bases between them. The CDR3 length is 15 residues. The germline V gene has CDR1 SEHNR and CDR2 FQNEAQ (reference sequence). The CDR3 spells CASSSLGGTTETQYF. The CDR3 nucleotides read TGTGCCAGCAGCTCCTTAGGGGGGACGACAGAGACCCAGTACTTC.

This clonotype was picked up a small number of times. V usage is TRBV20-1 and J usage is TRBJ2-2; TRBD1 agrees at 8 bases. Germline CDR1 DFQATT, CDR2 SNEGSKA (reference sequence). V was clipped by 1 base and J by 4 bases; unmatched bases: 14. The CDR3 length is 18 residues. Written as DNA, the CDR3 is TGCAGTGCTAGAGCTCTATCAGGCGGGACAGGAGGCACCGGGGAGCTGTTTTTT. Translating it yields CSARALSGGTGGTGELFF.

The sample holds a few counts of this clonotype. V is TRBV7-9 and J is TRBJ1-2; no clear D gene. Trimming took off 4 bases at V and 5 bases at J, with 17 bases between the two ends. This CDR3 spans 15 amino acids. Germline V lookup: CDR1 SEHNR, CDR2 FQNEAQ (reference sequence). CDR3 in amino acids: CASSSLRTKDYGYTF. CDR3 nucleotides: TGTGCCAGCAGCTCCCTTCGGACGAAAGATTATGGCTACACCTTC.

This clonotype was detected only a few times. The chain links TRBV7-9 to TRBJ2-3, with D hard to call. Trimming shortened V by 5 bases and J by 4 bases, and 16 bases separated the two germline ends. This CDR3 is 15 amino acids long. The V gene's germline CDR1 is SEHNR and CDR2 FQNEAQ (reference sequence). CDR3 amino acids: CASSPYTRVSDTQYF. The CDR3 DNA follows: TGTGCCAGCAGCCCCTACACTCGGGTCTCAGATACGCAGTATTTT.

The chain recombines TRBV6-5 with TRBJ1-1, with a weak D call TRBD1 (6 bases). Between the trimmed V and J ends, which lost 2 bases and 4 bases, there was a span of 14 bases. Germline assignment: CDR1 MNHEY and CDR2 SVGAGI. This CDR3 has 15 amino acids. This CDR3 reads CASSYLFQGFTEAFF. CDR3 DNA sequence: TGTGCCAGCAGTTACCTGTTTCAGGGGTTCACTGAAGCTTTCTTT.